This T cell receptor beta chain appears in the sequencing data of a study of blood T cell repertoires in COVID-19 (TCRdb year 2020). Notes on the research overall: Samples from collaborators originated in the United States, Italy and Spain and spanned both the acute and convalescent phases of COVID-19. The material from the prospective study consisted of cDNA or gDNA derived from T cells, B-cell-depleted T cells, or PBMCs. The dataset comprised deeply sampled blood TCRbeta repertoires from subjects exposed to, actively infected with, or recovered from COVID-19. The repertoires were released in a freely available public database intended as a resource for research on the immune response to SARS-CoV-2. The samples were drawn from the first 160 participants of the ongoing ImmuneRACE study and from 1,200 or so subjects provided by 6 global collaborators. Sample metadata almost always included a de-identified subject ID, COVID-19 status, age in years and sex. Where available, HLA class I and class II types were obtained from metadata supplied by the sample provider rather than from assay-based typing. The study at large found these results: Clinical and demographic metadata were provided uncurated, with the amount varying by source and participant.

Trimming takes 3 bases off V and 1 base off J; junction bases not matched to a gene: 2. CDR1 and CDR2, per the germline V gene, are SGHAT and FQNNGV. Counted from cysteine to phenylalanine, this CDR3 has 15 amino acids. CDR3 DNA only is kept here, 45 bases in frame from base 1. As regards this clone: This receptor's antigen is unknown. Base-call qualities are not available, and no considerably larger clone is one nucleotide away.

The immunoSEQ Assay, a bias-controlled multiplex PCR, was used to amplify TCRbeta CDR3 regions from genomic DNA. In the paper's pipeline: The number of nucleated cells in each sample was estimated by amplification of reference gene primers within the assay. To quantify the absolute abundance of each unique TCRbeta CDR3 rearrangement, sequence reads were collapsed and filtered. For each sample, productive Simpson clonality was calculated by taking the square root of Simpson's diversity index across productive rearrangements. Imported from immuneACCESS, the table was reduced by TCRdb to in-frame sequences with V and J called. These copies leave out some clones; in studies compared against another copy, an unresolved V gene accounts for under half, and the cause of the remainder is not known. The V and J calls and clone size are taken from that table; D and trimming were inferred from the DNA. Present in this sample are a few hundred thousand clones, approximately 92% of which were seen just once. The ten largest clones take up roughly 4.8% of the sample.

A second Seattle source provided samples from volunteer blood donors who had recovered from COVID-19. Each collaborating institution followed its own protocols to collect whole blood in K2EDTA tubes. For TCRbeta analysis, collaborator samples were shipped as frozen whole blood, as isolated PBMCs, or as DNA extracted from either sample type. In this chain, TRBV11-2 is recombined with TRBJ2-1, with 8 bases matching TRBD2. Material for sequencing was peripheral blood. This clonotype was obtained from a woman aged 40 to 49 who had recovered from COVID-19. The CDR3 reads CASSLRGASYNEQFF. The nucleotide sequence is given as TGTGCCAGCAGCTTGCGGGGGGCGTCCTACAATGAGCAGTTCTTC.